This record looks at one T cell receptor beta chain sequence and its context. The data stem from a study of blood T cell repertoires in COVID-19. Overall study context: Samples of COVID-19 (acute and convalescent) were obtained from the United States, Italy and Spain.

The CDR3 loop spans 17 amino acids. V lost 0 bases, J lost 3 bases, and 15 bases lay in between. The germline V gene encodes CDR1 SGHVS and CDR2 FNYEAQ. Assay: immunoSEQ multiplex PCR; the TCRdb copy retains only in-frame clones and omits some. The data hold roughly 310,000 clones, with 88% observed a single time. This TCR was recovered from a woman in her forties or fifties with active or convalescent COVID-19. Source material: peripheral blood. The gene calls are TRBV7-6 and TRBJ2-1; D is perhaps TRBD1 (6 bases). The CDR3 coding sequence is TGTGCCAGCAGCTTAGCTTATGGGCAGGGGAACTACAATGAGCAGTTCTTC. Its protein is CASSLAYGQGNYNEQFF.